A single sample gave rise to the 20 T cell receptor beta chains below, sequenced in a study of neurological immune-mediated disorders. Each CDR3 protein gets one entry after TCRdb re-called the 5' RACE reads with MiXCR. The table lists about 50,000 distinct CDR3 sequences, 10% of them singletons, with under 5.5% in the top ten. Source material: PBMCs. These TCRs come from a man aged 65-85 years with HTLV-1-associated myelopathy (HAM/TSP).

This clonotype was found many times. The V and J genes are TRBV28 and TRBJ2-4, with 15 bases that match TRBD2. Per the germline V gene, CDR1 is MDHEN and CDR2 is SYDVKM. The CDR3 runs 17 residues. Losses at the gene ends were 2 bases for V and 7 bases for J; bases not matched to a gene: 6. Written as DNA, the CDR3 is TGTGCCAGCAGTTTAGGACTAGCGGGAGGGCGAGGGAACATTCAGTACTTC. Its translation: CASSLGLAGGRGNIQYF.

There are many counts of this clonotype. The V call is TRBV15, the J call TRBJ2-2; TRBD2 matches at 8 bases. The length of the CDR3 is 14 residues. In germline, CDR1 is LNHNV, CDR2 YYDKDF (reference sequence). The V segment lost 7 bases and the J segment 5 bases; nucleotides outside the gene matches: 6. The CDR3 bases are TGTGCCACCACCCGGGGGGGATGGACCGGGGAGCTGTTTTTT. This encodes CATTRGGWTGELFF.

V is TRBV6-6 and J is TRBJ1-2, with unresolved D. The CDR3 is 15 residues long. Trimming shortened V by 4 bases and J by 5 bases, and 17 bases separated the two germline ends. Germline V gene sequence: CDR1 MNHNY, CDR2 SVGAGI (reference sequence). CDR3 in DNA: TGTGCCAGCAGTTCGAGACGGGGTATTAAGTATGGCTACACCTTC. Translated, it gives CASSSRRGIKYGYTF.

This clonotype was seen repeatedly, ten times or more. The rearrangement uses TRBV12-3 or TRBV12-4 and TRBJ1-2, with 7 bases that match TRBD1. The CDR3 is made up of 13 amino acids. V lost 5 bases and J lost 7; bases outside the gene matches: 7. The DNA for the CDR3 is TGTGCCAGCAGTCCAACAGGGGCCCCTGGCTACACCTTC. Its protein is CASSPTGAPGYTF.

The rearrangement uses TRBV6-1 and TRBJ2-1; tentative D call: TRBD1 (6 bases). Trimming took 7 bases from V and 5 from J, leaving 18 bases between them. Per germline, CDR1 MNHNS and CDR2 SASEGT. The CDR3 covers 15 residues. CDR3 DNA sequence: TGTGCCAGCACAACGGTGAACAGGGAGAACAATGAGCAGTTCTTC. Translated: CASTTVNRENNEQFF.

This clonotype was detected many times. This chain uses TRBV10-3 with TRBJ2-2; 8 bases align to TRBD2. The CDR3 spans 14 residues. With 6 bases clipped from V and 7 bases from J, the junction kept 7 bases outside the gene matches. CDR1 and CDR2 (germline): ENHRY, SYGVKD. CDR3 sequence (DNA): TGTGCCATCAGGAAGGGACTAGTAGACGGGGAGCTGTTTTTT. Protein product: CAIRKGLVDGELFF.

This clonotype was counted ten times or more. The chain carries TRBV24-1 and TRBJ2-7; no reliable D call. The CDR3 covers 13 residues. Germline V gene data show CDR1 as KGHDR and CDR2 as SFDVKD. V was cut by 4 bases and J by 6 bases, with 12 bases left in between. The CDR3 bases are TGTGCCACCAGTGACCCTCAGCGTACCGAGCAGTACTTC. Its translation is CATSDPQRTEQYF.

The table lists this clonotype with many counts. This chain uses TRBV6-1 with TRBJ2-3; 10 bases line up with TRBD1. Germline V gives CDR1 MNHNS, CDR2 SASEGT. CDR3 size: 15 residues. Germline trimming cut 5 bases from V and 5 bases from J; bases unmatched to any gene: 7. In DNA form, the CDR3 reads TGTGCCAGCAGTCCGTTCAGGGACAGGGGAGATACGCAGTATTTT. Translated: CASSPFRDRGDTQYF.

At least ten counts were recorded for this clonotype. This chain links TRBV6-1 with TRBJ2-3, with 8 bases fitting TRBD2. Germline V gives CDR1 MNHNS, CDR2 SASEGT. V lost 6 bases, J lost 4 bases, and 18 bases stayed unmatched. This CDR3 has 18 amino acids. The CDR3 coding sequence is TGTGCCAGCAGCCGACAGGCCAGCGGGAGTTCATATTCAGATACGCAGTATTTT. It encodes CASSRQASGSSYSDTQYF.

This clonotype has at least ten counts. V gene TRBV20-1 combines with J gene TRBJ2-2, with D possibly being TRBD2 (5 bases). Germline assignment: CDR1 DFQATT and CDR2 SNEGSKA (reference sequence). The V end lost 1 base, the J end lost 7 bases, and 10 bases lay between the germline ends. This CDR3 is 13 amino acids long. The CDR3 here is CSARGPGVGELFF. The DNA of the CDR3 is TGCAGTGCTAGAGGGCCCGGGGTCGGGGAGCTGTTTTTT.

This clonotype has a count of ten or more. The chain recombines TRBV5-8 with TRBJ1-1, with D uncertain. Trimming removed 2 bases from V and 1 base from J, with 12 bases in between. CDR1 is SGHTS, CDR2 YDEGEE, per germline. The CDR3 loop spans 15 amino acids. The CDR3 coding sequence is TGTGCCAGCAGCTTACCGGGAACATCGAACACTGAAGCTTTCTTT. Amino acid sequence: CASSLPGTSNTEAFF.

By frequency in the sample, this clonotype is medium-sized. V and J are TRBV4-1 and TRBJ2-7, with 8 bases matching TRBD2. The germline V gene has CDR1 MGHRA and CDR2 YSYEKL. This CDR3 comprises 17 residues. V dropped 0 bases and J dropped 5; count of bases not matched to a gene: 12. DNA of the CDR3: TGCGCCAGCAGCCAAGATGAGTTGGTAGCGGGAATCGACGAGCAGTACTTC. Amino acids: CASSQDELVAGIDEQYF.

Relative to its sample, this clonotype is medium-sized. The chain carries TRBV6-5 and TRBJ1-2; TRBD1 aligns across 9 bases. The V gene end was trimmed by 8 bases and the J gene end by 10 bases; junction bases not matched to a gene: 8. This CDR3 contains 12 residues. The V gene's germline CDR1 is MNHEY and CDR2 SVGAGI. The CDR3 reads CASRGDRDDYTF. The DNA of the CDR3 is TGTGCCAGCCGAGGGGACAGGGATGACTACACCTTC.

The sample holds many counts of this clonotype. This chain links TRBV27 with TRBJ2-7; TRBD2 aligns across 10 bases. Germline V gives CDR1 MNHEY, CDR2 SMNVEV (reference sequence). This CDR3 is built from 17 residues. The J segment lost 0 bases and the V segment lost 5 bases, leaving 10 bases of the junction unmatched. In DNA form, the CDR3 reads TGTGCCAGCAGTCGAGTAGTAGCGGGAGGAAGCTCCTACGAGCAGTACTTC. It codes for CASSRVVAGGSSYEQYF.

The sample holds many counts of this clonotype. This chain links TRBV6-2 or TRBV6-3 with TRBJ2-3; 11 bases line up with TRBD2. This CDR3 contains 16 residues. Germline V gene lookup returns CDR1 MNHEY and CDR2 SVGEGT. J gave up 6 bases and V 8 bases, and 13 bases lay outside the gene matches. CDR3 loop: CASFATSGSLGDTQYF. The DNA of the CDR3 is TGTGCCAGCTTCGCTACTAGCGGGAGTTTAGGGGATACGCAGTATTTT.

Points on this clonotype: A clone one base away is much larger, so this may be a read error. This chain uses TRBV6-1 with TRBJ2-2; 12 positions match TRBD1. Germline values: CDR1 MNHNS, CDR2 SASEGT. V trimming: 7 bases; J trimming: 5 bases; junction bases outside the gene matches: 5. This CDR3 comprises 15 residues. The CDR3 loop reads CASTRDRGQTGELFF. Written as DNA, the CDR3 is TGTGCCAGCACCAGGGACAGGGGGCAAACCGGGGAGCTGTTTTTT.

This clonotype was counted ten times or more. V is TRBV20-1 and J is TRBJ1-5; TRBD1 might be the D (6 bases). Trimming cost V 1 base and J 6 bases, with 13 bases left between them. The length of the CDR3 is 14 residues. The germline CDR1 and CDR2 sequences are DFQATT and SNEGSKA (reference sequence). Here the CDR3 reads CSARAGGAAQPQHF. CDR3 DNA sequence: TGCAGTGCTAGAGCCGGGGGCGCGGCTCAGCCCCAGCATTTT.

This clonotype occurred many times. The rearrangement uses TRBV7-2 and TRBJ2-1; TRBD1 is a possible D gene (8 bases). The CDR3 totals 17 residues. CDR1 is SGHTA and CDR2 is FQGNSA in the germline V gene. The V end was cut by 4 bases, the J end by 1 base, with 17 bases between. The CDR3 DNA follows: TGTGCCAGCAGCTCACAGGGGGGAGGGGCGTCCTACAATGAGCAGTTCTTC. Protein product: CASSSQGGGASYNEQFF.

This clonotype was found many times. The chain employs TRBV27 and TRBJ2-7, with D tentatively TRBD1 or TRBD2 (5 bases each). Germline CDR1 and CDR2: MNHEY and SMNVEV (reference sequence). This CDR3 region has 16 residues. V dropped 0 bases and J dropped 3 bases, with 15 bases sitting between them. CDR3 sequence (DNA): TGTGCCAGCAGTTTATCGAGGGGCACTATCGACTACGAGCAGTACTTC. Protein: CASSLSRGTIDYEQYF.

This clonotype was detected many times. V and J are TRBV4-1 and TRBJ2-7, with 7 positions matching TRBD2. This CDR3 contains 12 residues. CDR1 is MGHRA, CDR2 YSYEKL, per germline. The V gene end was trimmed by 5 bases and the J gene end by 3 bases; junction bases not matched to a gene: 1. CDR3 protein: CASSGTNYEQYF. In nucleotides, the CDR3 is TGCGCCAGCAGCGGGACTAACTACGAGCAGTACTTC.